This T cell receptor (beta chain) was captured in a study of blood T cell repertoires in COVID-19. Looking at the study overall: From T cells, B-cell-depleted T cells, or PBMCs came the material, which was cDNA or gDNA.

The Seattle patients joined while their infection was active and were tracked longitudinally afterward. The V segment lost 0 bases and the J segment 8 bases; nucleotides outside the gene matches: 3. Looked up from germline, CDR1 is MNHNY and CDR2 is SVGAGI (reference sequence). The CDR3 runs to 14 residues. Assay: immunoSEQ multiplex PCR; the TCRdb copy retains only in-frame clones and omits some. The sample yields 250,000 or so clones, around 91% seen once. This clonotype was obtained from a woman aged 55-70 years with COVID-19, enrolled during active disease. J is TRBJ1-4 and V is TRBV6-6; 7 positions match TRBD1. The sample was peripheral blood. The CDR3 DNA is TGTGCCAGCAGTTACTCAGGGGGCCAGGAAAAACTGTTTTTT. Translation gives CASSYSGGQEKLFF.